Listed here is a single T cell receptor beta chain. This clonotype has more than one count but fewer than ten. Its antigen is not yet known. Base qualities were left out, and no much larger clone turns up one base away. Its CDR3 holds 14 amino acids, cysteine through phenylalanine. Just CDR3 DNA is preserved here, 42 bases in frame from base 1. The germline V gene supplies CDR1 MDHEN and CDR2 SYDVKM. Trimming takes 6 bases from V and 0 bases from J, and the germline ends sit 12 bases apart. This entry comes from a study of blood T cells in healthy people across ages (dated by TCRdb to about 2015). Regarding the complete study: In model experiments, roughly one uniquely barcoded TCR beta cDNA molecule per two T cells was captured by template switching. To track age-related changes in TCR beta repertoire diversity, the study relied on deep sequencing normalized with unique cDNA molecular identifiers. The donors were split into four age groups: young (average about 16 years), middle-aged (roughly 42), aged (62) and long-lived (roughly 80). Two additional independent replicas of 1 million unique cDNA reads from the same blood draw were analyzed for two donors (one aged 18 to 30 and one aged 80 or older).

Systemically healthy Caucasian individuals from Russia, over 30 in total and aged about 6 to 90 years, were included as donors. Around 10 milliliters of peripheral blood were collected from each donor into EDTA-treated Vacutainer tubes. Ficoll-Paque density-gradient centrifugation was used to isolate PBMCs, with at least 6 million per sample. Total RNA was extracted from PBMCs with Trizol reagent, with at least 6 micrograms obtained per sample. For every donor, flow cytometry on a PBMC aliquot measured the percentage of naive CD45RAhigh/CD27high T cells. Libraries came from 5' RACE. Sequencing relied on an Illumina HiSeq 2500. A second roughly 6 to 12 cycle PCR used a sample-barcoded 5' primer and a J-beta primer mix. A template-switch 5' adaptor carrying 12 random nucleotides introduced a unique molecular identifier onto each TCR beta cDNA molecule. Each sample yielded at least 2.5 million CDR3-containing paired-end reads. First-strand cDNA was synthesized from all RNA with the Mint cDNA synthesis kit, primed by a TRBC-specific oligonucleotide. All cDNA was treated with uracil-DNA glycosylase and then went through a first 18-cycle PCR with the universal primers M1SS and BC2_uni_R. On the authors' methods: For normalization, 1 million high-quality reads, each with a distinct molecular identifier, were randomly selected from each sample. Instead of being binned into consensus sequences, reads that shared molecular identifiers were thrown out. MiTCR, run with a Q25 quality threshold and the strictest error-elimination algorithm, handled CDR3 identification, clonotype clustering and error correction. A nonparametric unseen species model with Euler transformation was used to estimate lower-bound total TCR beta diversity. TCRdb reprocessed the public reads (quality trimming at Q25 with fastp, clone calling with MiXCR) and kept in-frame beta chains. All rows with the same CDR3 protein become a single entry with the most common DNA and genes. The V and J calls and clone size come from TCRdb's table, not from the authors' own analysis. Recorded for this sample are some 800,000 distinct CDR3 sequences; just under 25% of them occurred a single time. The ten largest clones capture roughly 3.8% of the sample.

On the study overall, not on this receptor specifically: Conclusive comparison of naive and antigen-experienced compartments was prevented by the profiling of bulk unsorted PBMCs. Estimates of total diversity based on one million sequenced T cells were regarded as lower bounds and as underestimates. Donor CMV infection status was unknown, potentially confounding age-related changes in expanded clonotypes. As age increased, observed TCR beta diversity per million T cells dropped in a roughly linear way, and a significant reduction was already evident by age roughly 40. Compared with the aged group, the long-lived group had more naive CD4+ T cells, fewer expanded clones and increased TCR diversity, a pattern suggesting age selection. The percentage of naive T cells measured by flow cytometry correlated strongly with observed TCR beta diversity.

These data were likewise used in another study, on T cells of mothers and their children. Looking at the second paper: Donors were nine systemically healthy Caucasian individuals: three mothers and their six children. cDNA synthesis used all of the extracted RNA, with 1.5 ug of RNA in each 15 ul reaction. In the second PCR, the M1S primer introduced both the sample barcodes and 2-4 random nucleotides. More than 8.5 million TCR beta CDR3 reads were obtained from each mother, and 2.5 million to 3 million reads were obtained from each child. TCR recombination output is similarly shaped by thymic selection in related and unrelated pairs, with a minor effect exerted by inherited differences. Normalized repertoire overlap in related mother-child pairs was always slightly higher than in unrelated mother-child pairs, but the difference was never significant. Persistent microchimeric T cell clones were not detected, at a sensitivity of approximately 100 clones per million clonotypes. Deep NGS was used in the study to compare the TCR beta repertoires of mothers and children and to look for features that separate related mother-child pairs from unrelated individuals. On average, the children were roughly 10 +/- 4 years old, while the mothers were roughly 40 +/- 4 years old. Libraries were sequenced on Illumina HiSeq 2000 with 100+100 nt paired-end reads after adapter ligation with NEBNext reagents. To prevent cross-contamination, the mother and child libraries were prepared one month apart and sequenced in separate runs. For each donor, between about 500,000 and 2,200,000 distinct TCR beta clonotypes were identified. Naive TCR beta clonotypes were estimated from low-frequency clonotypes matched to each donor's FACS-determined naive share, without sorting.

The source material was blood. The clonotype comes from a boy under 18 in good health. The sequence joins TRBV28 to TRBJ2-7; the D region possibly corresponds to TRBD1 (6 bases align). The CDR3 reads CASRGQLSSYEQYF. The sequenced DNA is TGTGCCAGCAGAGGACAGTTAAGCTCCTACGAGCAGTACTTC.